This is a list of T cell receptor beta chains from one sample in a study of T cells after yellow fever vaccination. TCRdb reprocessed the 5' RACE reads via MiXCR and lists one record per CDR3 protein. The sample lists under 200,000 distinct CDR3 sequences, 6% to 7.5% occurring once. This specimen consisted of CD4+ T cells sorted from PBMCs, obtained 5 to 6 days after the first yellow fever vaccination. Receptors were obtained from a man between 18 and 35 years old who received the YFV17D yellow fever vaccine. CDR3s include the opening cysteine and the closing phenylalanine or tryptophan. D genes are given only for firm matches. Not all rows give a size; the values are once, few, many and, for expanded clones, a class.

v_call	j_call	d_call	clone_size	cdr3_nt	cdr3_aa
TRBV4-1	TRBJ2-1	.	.	TGCGCCAGCAGCCACCCAGGGATTGGGTCCTACAATGAGCAGTTCTTC	CASSHPGIGSYNEQFF
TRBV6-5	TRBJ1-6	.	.	TGTGCCAGCAGTTACTCGACGCCTCGGGGTTCACCCCTCCACTTT	CASSYSTPRGSPLHF
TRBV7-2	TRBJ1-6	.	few	TGTGCCAGCAGCTTAGCGGCCAGGGCCGGCACCCTCCACTTT	CASSLAARAGTLHF
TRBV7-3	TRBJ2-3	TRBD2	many	TGTGCCAGCAGCCGCGGGGGGGCGGGATCTAGCACAGATACGCAGTATTTT	CASSRGGAGSSTDTQYF
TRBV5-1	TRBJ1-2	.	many	TGCGCCAGCAGCTTGGGGTTTGGCTACACCTTC	CASSLGFGYTF
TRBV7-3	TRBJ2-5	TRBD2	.	TGTGCCAGCAGCTTAAACGGGGGGGCCCGAGAGACCCAGTACTTC	CASSLNGGARETQYF
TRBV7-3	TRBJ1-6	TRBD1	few	TGTGCCAGCAGCCCCGACAGGGCTCCTCTATCACCCCTCCACTTT	CASSPDRAPLSPLHF
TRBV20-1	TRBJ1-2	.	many	TGCAGTGCTCCCCCCGGGGCACGGGGCTACACCTTC	CSAPPGARGYTF
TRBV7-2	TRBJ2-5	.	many	TGTGCCAGCAGCCAAGGGAGTGGGGGACCAATCCATTTC	CASSQGSGGPIHF
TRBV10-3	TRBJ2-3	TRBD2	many	TGTGCCATCAGTGAGGAGCGGGGGCCCACAGATACGCAGTATTTT	CAISEERGPTDTQYF
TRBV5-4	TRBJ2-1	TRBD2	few	TGTGCCAGCACCCCCGGGGGGGCAGGGTACAATGAGCAGTTCTTC	CASTPGGAGYNEQFF
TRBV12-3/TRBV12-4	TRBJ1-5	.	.	TGTGCCAGCAGTTTTGGGGGCTTGAGCAATCAGCCCCAGCATTTT	CASSFGGLSNQPQHF
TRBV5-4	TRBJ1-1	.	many	TGTGCCAGCAGCCCTGGACAGAATAAAGCTTTCTTT	CASSPGQNKAFF
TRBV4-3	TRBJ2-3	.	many	TGCGCCAGCAGCCAAGGTGGTACGCAGTATTTT	CASSQGGTQYF
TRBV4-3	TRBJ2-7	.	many	TGCGCCAGCAGCCAAGGTCGGGGCTCGGGGGAGCAGTACTTC	CASSQGRGSGEQYF
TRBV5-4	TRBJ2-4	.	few	TGTGCCAGCAGCGCCGTGGACAGAGGGGGCATTCAGTACTTC	CASSAVDRGGIQYF
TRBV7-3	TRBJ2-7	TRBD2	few	TGTGCCAGCAGCTTTAGCGGGGGGCCAGCCTACGAGCAGTACTTC	CASSFSGGPAYEQYF